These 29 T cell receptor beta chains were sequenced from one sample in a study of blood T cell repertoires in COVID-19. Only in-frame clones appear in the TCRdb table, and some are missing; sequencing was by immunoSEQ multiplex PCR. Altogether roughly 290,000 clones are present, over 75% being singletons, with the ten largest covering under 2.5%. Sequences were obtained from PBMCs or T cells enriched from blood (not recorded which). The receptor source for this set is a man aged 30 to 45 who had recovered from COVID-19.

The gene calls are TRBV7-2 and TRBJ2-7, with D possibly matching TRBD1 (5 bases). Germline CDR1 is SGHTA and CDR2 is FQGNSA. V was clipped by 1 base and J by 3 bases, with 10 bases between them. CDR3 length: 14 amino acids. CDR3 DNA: TGTGCCAGCAGCTTAGAACCAGGGTTCTACGAGCAGTACTTC. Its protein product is CASSLEPGFYEQYF.

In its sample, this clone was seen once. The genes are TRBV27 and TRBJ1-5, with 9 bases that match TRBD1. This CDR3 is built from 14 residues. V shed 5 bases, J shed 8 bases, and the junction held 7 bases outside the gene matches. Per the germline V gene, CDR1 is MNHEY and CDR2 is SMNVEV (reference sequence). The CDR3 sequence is CASSVTGGRKPQHF. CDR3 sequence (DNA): TGTGCCAGCAGTGTTACAGGGGGCAGAAAGCCCCAGCATTTT.

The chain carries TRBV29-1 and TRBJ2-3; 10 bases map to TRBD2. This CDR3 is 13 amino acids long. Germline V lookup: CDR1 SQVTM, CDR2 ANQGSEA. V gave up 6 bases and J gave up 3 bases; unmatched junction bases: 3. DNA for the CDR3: TGCAGCGTAGCGGGGGGGCCAACAGATACGCAGTATTTT. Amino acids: CSVAGGPTDTQYF.

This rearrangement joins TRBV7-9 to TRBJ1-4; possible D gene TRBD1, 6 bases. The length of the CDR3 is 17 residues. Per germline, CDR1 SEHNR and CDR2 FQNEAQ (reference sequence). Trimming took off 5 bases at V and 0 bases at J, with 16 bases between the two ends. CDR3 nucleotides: TGTGCCAGCAGCGTAGGGCAGGGGCGAGCAACTAATGAAAAACTGTTTTTT. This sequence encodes CASSVGQGRATNEKLFF.

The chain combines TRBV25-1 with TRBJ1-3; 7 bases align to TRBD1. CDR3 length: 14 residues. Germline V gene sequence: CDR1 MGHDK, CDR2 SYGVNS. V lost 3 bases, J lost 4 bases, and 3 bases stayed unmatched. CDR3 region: CASSDWDRGNTIYF. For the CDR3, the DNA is TGTGCCAGCAGTGACTGGGACAGAGGAAACACCATATATTTT. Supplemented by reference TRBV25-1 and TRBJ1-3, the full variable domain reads EADIYQTPRYLVIGTGKKITLECSQTMGHDKMYWYQQDPGMELHLIHYSYGVNSTEKGDLSSESTVSRIRTEHFPLTLESARPSHTSQYLCASSDWDRGNTIYFGEGSWLTVV.

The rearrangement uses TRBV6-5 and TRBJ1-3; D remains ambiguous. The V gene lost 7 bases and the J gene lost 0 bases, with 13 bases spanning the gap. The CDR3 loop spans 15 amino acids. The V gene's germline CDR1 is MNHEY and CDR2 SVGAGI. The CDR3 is CASIGSGFSGNTIYF. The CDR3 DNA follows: TGTGCCAGCATCGGGAGCGGCTTCTCTGGAAACACCATATATTTT.

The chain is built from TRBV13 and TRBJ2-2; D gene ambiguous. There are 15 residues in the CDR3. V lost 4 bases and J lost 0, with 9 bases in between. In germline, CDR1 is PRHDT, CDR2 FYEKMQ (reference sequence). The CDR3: CASSYGAANTGELFF. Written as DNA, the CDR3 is TGTGCCAGCAGCTACGGCGCGGCGAACACCGGGGAGCTGTTTTTT.

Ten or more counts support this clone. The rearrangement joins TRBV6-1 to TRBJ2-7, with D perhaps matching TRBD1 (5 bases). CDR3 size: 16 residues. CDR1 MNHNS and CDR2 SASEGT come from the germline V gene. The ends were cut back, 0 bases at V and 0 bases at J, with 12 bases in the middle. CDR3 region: CASSEATVDSSYEQYF. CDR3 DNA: TGTGCCAGCAGTGAAGCGACAGTGGATAGCTCCTACGAGCAGTACTTC.

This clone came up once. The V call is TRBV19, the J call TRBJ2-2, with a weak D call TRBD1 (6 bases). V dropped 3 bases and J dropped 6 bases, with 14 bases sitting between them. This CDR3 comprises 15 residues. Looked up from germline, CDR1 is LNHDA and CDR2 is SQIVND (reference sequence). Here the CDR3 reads CASSIAGRGPGELFF. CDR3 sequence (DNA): TGTGCCAGTAGTATCGCTGGCAGGGGTCCCGGGGAGCTGTTTTTT.

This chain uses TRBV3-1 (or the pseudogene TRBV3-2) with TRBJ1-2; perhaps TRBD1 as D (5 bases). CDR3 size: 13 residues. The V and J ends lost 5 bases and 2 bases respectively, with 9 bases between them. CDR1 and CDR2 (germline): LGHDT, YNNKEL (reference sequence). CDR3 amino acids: CASSSGGNYGYTF. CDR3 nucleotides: TGTGCCAGCAGCTCCGGGGGGAACTATGGCTACACCTTC.

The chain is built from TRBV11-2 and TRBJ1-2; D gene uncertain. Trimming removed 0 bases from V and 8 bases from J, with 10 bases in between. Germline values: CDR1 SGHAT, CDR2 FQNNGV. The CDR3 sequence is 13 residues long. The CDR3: CASSLDPTVGYTF. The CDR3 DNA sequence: TGTGCCAGCAGCTTAGATCCCACTGTGGGCTACACCTTC.

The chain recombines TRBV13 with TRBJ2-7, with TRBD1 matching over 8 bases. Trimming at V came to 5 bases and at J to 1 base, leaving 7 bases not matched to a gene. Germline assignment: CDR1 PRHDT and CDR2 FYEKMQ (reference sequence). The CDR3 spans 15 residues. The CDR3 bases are TGTGCCAGCAGCCGAGGACAGGGTAGGTCCTACGAGCAGTACTTC. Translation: CASSRGQGRSYEQYF. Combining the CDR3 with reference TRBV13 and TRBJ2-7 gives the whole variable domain AAGVIQSPRHLIKEKRETATLKCYPIPRHDTVYWYQQGPGQDPQFLISFYEKMQSDKGSIPDRFSAQQFSDYHSELNMSSLELGDSALYFCASSRGQGRSYEQYFGPGTRLTVT.

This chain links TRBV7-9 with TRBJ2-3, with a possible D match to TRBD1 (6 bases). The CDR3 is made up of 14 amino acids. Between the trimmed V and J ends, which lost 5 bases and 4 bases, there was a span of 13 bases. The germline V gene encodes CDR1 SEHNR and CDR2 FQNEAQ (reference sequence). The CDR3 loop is CASSPQQGADTQYF. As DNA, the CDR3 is TGTGCCAGCAGCCCGCAACAGGGCGCAGATACGCAGTATTTT.

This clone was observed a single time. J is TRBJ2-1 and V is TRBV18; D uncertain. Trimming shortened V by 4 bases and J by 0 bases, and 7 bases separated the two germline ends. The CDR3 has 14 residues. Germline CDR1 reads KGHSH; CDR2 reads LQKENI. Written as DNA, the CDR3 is TGTGCCAGCTCACGCGATAACTCCTACAATGAGCAGTTCTTC. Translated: CASSRDNSYNEQFF.

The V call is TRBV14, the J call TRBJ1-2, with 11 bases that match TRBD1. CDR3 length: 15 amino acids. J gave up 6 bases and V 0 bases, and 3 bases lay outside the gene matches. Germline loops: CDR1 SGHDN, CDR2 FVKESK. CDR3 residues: CASSQDWTGGDGYTF. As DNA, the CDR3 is TGTGCCAGCAGCCAAGATTGGACAGGGGGCGATGGCTACACCTTC. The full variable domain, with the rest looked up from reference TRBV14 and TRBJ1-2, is EAGVTQFPSHSVIEKGQTVTLRCDPISGHDNLYWYRRVMGKEIKFLLHFVKESKQDESGMPNNRFLAERTGGTYSTLKVQPAELEDSGVYFCASSQDWTGGDGYTFGSGTRLTVV.

The CDR3 sequence: CAWSTGSDQPQHF. CDR3 bases: TGTGCCTGGAGCACAGGGAGCGATCAGCCCCAGCATTTT. This chain links TRBV30 with TRBJ1-5; maybe TRBD1 (6 bases). Deletions cut 3 bases from V and 5 bases from J, with 11 bases between. CDR3 length equals 13 residues. Germline CDR1 and CDR2: GTSNPN and SVGIG (reference sequence).

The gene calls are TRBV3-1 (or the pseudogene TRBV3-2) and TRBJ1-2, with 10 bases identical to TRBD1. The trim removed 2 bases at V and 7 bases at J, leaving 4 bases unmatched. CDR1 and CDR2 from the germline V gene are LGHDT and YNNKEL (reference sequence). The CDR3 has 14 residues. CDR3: CASSQRTGGFGYTF. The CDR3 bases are TGTGCCAGCAGCCAAAGGACAGGGGGATTTGGCTACACCTTC.

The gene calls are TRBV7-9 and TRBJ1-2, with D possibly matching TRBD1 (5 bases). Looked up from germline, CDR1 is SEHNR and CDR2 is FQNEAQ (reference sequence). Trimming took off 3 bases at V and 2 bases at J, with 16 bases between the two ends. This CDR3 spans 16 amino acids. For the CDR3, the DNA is TGTGCCAGCAGCTTTCCGGCAGGGCAACACAACTATGGCTACACCTTC. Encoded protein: CASSFPAGQHNYGYTF.

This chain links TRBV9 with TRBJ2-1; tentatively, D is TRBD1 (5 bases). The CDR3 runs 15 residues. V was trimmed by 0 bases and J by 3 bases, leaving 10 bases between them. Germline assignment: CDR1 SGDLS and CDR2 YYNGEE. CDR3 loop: CASSVGIGVYNEQFF. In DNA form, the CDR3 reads TGTGCCAGCAGCGTAGGTATAGGGGTCTACAATGAGCAGTTCTTC.

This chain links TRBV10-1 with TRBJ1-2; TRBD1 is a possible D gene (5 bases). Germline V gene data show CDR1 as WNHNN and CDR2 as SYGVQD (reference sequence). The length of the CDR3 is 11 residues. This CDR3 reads CARRGAYGYTF. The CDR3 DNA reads TGCGCTAGGAGGGGCGCCTATGGCTACACCTTC.

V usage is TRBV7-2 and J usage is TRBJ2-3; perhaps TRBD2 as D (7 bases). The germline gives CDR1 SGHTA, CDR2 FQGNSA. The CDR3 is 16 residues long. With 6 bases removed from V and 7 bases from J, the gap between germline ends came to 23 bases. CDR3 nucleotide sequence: TGTGCCAGCAGGGCTGACTGGCGGGGGCCCCTGAATACGCAGTATTTT. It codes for CASRADWRGPLNTQYF.

The CDR3 nucleotides are TGTGCCAGCAGTGGATCGGTAACAGTTGGCCCCTCCTACGAGCAGTACTTC. Translated: CASSGSVTVGPSYEQYF. The rearrangement joins TRBV2 to TRBJ2-7; D unresolved. V shed 4 bases and J shed 0 bases, with 19 bases lying between them. This CDR3 comprises 17 residues. Germline lookup yields CDR1 SNHLY and CDR2 FYNNEI.

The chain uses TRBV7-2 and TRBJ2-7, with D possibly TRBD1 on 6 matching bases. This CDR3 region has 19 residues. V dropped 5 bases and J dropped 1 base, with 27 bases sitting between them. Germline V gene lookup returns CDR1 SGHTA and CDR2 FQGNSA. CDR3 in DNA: TGTGCCAGCAGCCCACAACCCCCGGGACAAGGGCCGTTTTCCTACGAGCAGTACTTC. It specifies CASSPQPPGQGPFSYEQYF.

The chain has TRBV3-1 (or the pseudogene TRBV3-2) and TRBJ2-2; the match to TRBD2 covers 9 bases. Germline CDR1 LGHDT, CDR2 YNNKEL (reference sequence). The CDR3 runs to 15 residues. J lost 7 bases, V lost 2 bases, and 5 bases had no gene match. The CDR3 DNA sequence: TGTGCCAGCAGCCAACGCGGGGGGGTCGACGGGGAGCTGTTTTTT. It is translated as CASSQRGGVDGELFF.

CDR3 bases: TGTGCCAGCAGTTCCCCCGCCAGTGAGGGTGGCGATACGCAGTATTTT. Amino acids: CASSSPASEGGDTQYF. J is TRBJ2-3 and V is TRBV27, with D perhaps matching TRBD2 (5 bases). Germline CDR1 and CDR2: MNHEY and SMNVEV (reference sequence). Trimming took off 4 bases at V and 6 bases at J, with 20 bases between the two ends. The CDR3 length is 16 residues.

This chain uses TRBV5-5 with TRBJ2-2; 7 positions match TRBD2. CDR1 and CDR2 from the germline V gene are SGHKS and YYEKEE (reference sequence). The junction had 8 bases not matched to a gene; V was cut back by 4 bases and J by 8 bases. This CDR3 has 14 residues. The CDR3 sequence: CASSLGTIGGELFF. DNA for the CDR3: TGTGCCAGCAGCCTCGGGACTATCGGGGGGGAGCTGTTTTTT.

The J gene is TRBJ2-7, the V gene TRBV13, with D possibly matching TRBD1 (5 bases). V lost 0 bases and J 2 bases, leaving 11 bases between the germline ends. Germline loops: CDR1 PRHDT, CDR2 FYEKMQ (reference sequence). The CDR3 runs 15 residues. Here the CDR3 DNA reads TGTGCCAGCAGCTTAGGGGACACTGAAACCTACGAGCAGTACTTC. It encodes CASSLGDTETYEQYF.

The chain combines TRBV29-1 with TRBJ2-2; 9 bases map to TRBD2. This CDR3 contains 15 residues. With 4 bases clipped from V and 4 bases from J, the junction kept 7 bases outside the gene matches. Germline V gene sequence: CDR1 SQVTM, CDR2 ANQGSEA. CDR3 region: CSVVVAGVSTGELFF. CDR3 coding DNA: TGCAGCGTTGTAGTAGCGGGGGTTAGCACCGGGGAGCTGTTTTTT.

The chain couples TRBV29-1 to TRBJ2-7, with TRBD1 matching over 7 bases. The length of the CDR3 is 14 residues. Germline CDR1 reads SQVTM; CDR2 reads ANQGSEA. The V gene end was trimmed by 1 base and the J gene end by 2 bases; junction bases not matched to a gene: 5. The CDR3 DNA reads TGCAGCGTTGAAGCCCCCGGGACAGCCTACGAGCAGTACTTC. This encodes CSVEAPGTAYEQYF.